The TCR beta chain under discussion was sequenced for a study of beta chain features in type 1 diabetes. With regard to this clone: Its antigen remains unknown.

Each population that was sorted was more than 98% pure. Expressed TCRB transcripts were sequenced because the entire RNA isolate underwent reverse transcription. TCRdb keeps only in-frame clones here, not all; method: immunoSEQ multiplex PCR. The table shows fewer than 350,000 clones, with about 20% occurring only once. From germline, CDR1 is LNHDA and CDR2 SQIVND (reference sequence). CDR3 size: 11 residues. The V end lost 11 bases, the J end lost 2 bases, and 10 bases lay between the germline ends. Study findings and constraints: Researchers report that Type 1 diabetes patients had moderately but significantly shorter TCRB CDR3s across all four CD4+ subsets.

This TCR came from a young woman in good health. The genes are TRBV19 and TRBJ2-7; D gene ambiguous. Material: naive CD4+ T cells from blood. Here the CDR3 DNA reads TGTGCCGCAGGCAGACCCTACGAGCAGTACTTC. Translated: CAAGRPYEQYF.